One and the same sample provided the 24 T cell receptor beta chains below, sequenced in a study of shared clonotypes between healthy human individuals. The data were produced by immunoSEQ multiplex PCR, yet TCRdb's version contains in-frame clones alone and is incomplete. The data contain some 1.1 million clones, approximately 80% of them seen just once; the ten biggest clones take up about 0.94%. The sample consisted of memory CD4+ T cells from PBMCs. Subset of the sample: CD45RA-negative fraction. These receptors came from a man aged 18 to 30 in good health. Some clones in this sample may be carry-over from other donors' samples.

The V gene is TRBV19, the J gene TRBJ2-3; maybe TRBD2 (5 bases). This CDR3 region has 13 residues. Germline CDR1 is LNHDA and CDR2 is SQIVND (reference sequence). The V end lost 7 bases, the J end lost 0 bases, and 8 bases lay between the germline ends. CDR3 nucleotides: TGTGCCAGTACCTCGGGGAGCACAGATACGCAGTATTTT. Its protein is CASTSGSTDTQYF.

With respect to this clone: Other DNA sequences in this specimen translate into the identical CDR3. The chain links TRBV7-8 to TRBJ2-7; possibly TRBD2 for D (7 bases). The length of the CDR3 is 15 residues. Germline V lookup: CDR1 SGHVS, CDR2 FQNEAQ. Trimming shortened V by 1 base and J by 3 bases, and 13 bases separated the two germline ends. CDR3 region: CASSLGGGLGYEQYF. CDR3 coding DNA: TGTGCCAGCAGCTTAGGGGGGGGCTTAGGCTACGAGCAGTACTTC.

The chain links TRBV7-2 to TRBJ1-5; D is undetermined. Trimming removed 2 bases at V and 4 bases at J, with 12 bases between. The CDR3 has 15 amino acids. CDR1 is SGHTA and CDR2 is FQGNSA in the germline V gene. The CDR3 sequence is CASSLIPSSNQPQHF. The CDR3, as DNA: TGTGCCAGCAGCTTAATACCCAGTTCTAATCAGCCCCAGCATTTT.

V usage is TRBV29-1 and J usage is TRBJ2-1; D possibly uses TRBD1 or TRBD2 (5 bases each). Germline CDR1 reads SQVTM; CDR2 reads ANQGSEA. Trimming stripped 4 bases from V and 7 bases from J, with 11 bases between. CDR3 size: 12 residues. The CDR3 DNA is TGCAGCGTTGGGGGGTATTTAAATGAGCAGTTCTTC. It yields the protein CSVGGYLNEQFF.

This chain links TRBV15 with TRBJ2-7; 7 nucleotides match TRBD2. Germline V gene data show CDR1 as LNHNV and CDR2 as YYDKDF (reference sequence). J gave up 6 bases and V 0 bases, and 20 bases lay outside the gene matches. The CDR3 has 19 amino acids. The DNA of the CDR3 is TGTGCCACCAGCAGAGATTCTTCCCGGGAGGTAGGTAGGGGTTGCGAGCAGTACTTC. It is translated as CATSRDSSREVGRGCEQYF.

This chain connects TRBV12-5 to TRBJ1-5, with 7 bases aligning to TRBD1. The CDR3 is 12 amino acids. Germline trimming cut 7 bases from V and 4 bases from J; bases unmatched to any gene: 1. Germline V gene sequence: CDR1 LGHNT, CDR2 FRNRAP. The CDR3: CASARGNQPQHF. The CDR3 coding sequence is TGTGCTAGTGCCAGGGGGAATCAGCCCCAGCATTTT.

The V and J genes are TRBV5-1 and TRBJ1-2, with 10 positions matching TRBD1. This CDR3 contains 14 residues. V lost 6 bases and J lost 8; bases outside the gene matches: 10. Looked up from germline, CDR1 is SGHRS and CDR2 is YFSETQ. CDR3 in DNA: TGCGCCAGCACCCAAGGGACAGGGGTGTCCGGCTACACCTTC. It codes for CASTQGTGVSGYTF.

The rearrangement links TRBV5-1 to TRBJ1-4; no clear D. The CDR3 covers 15 residues. V was shortened by 1 base and J by 0 bases, with 7 bases between the two germline ends. Looked up from germline, CDR1 is SGHRS and CDR2 is YFSETQ. The CDR3 loop reads CASSLLGATNEKLFF. In DNA form, the CDR3 reads TGCGCCAGCAGCTTGTTGGGAGCAACTAATGAAAAACTGTTTTTT.

Only a few counts were recorded for this clone. V and J are TRBV2 and TRBJ1-5; D is undetermined. Trimming shortened V by 6 bases and J by 7 bases, and 13 bases separated the two germline ends. This CDR3 has 13 residues. Germline loops: CDR1 SNHLY, CDR2 FYNNEI. CDR3 nucleotide sequence: TGTGCCAGCAGCCGCGAAGGCGTCCAGCCCCAGCATTTT. Its translation is CASSREGVQPQHF.

The J gene is TRBJ2-2, the V gene TRBV5-6; D is ambiguous. CDR3 length: 13 residues. The V and J ends lost 3 bases and 4 bases respectively, with 7 bases between them. In germline, CDR1 is SGHDT, CDR2 YYEEEE. The CDR3 region has the DNA TGTGCCAGCAGCTCCACACGCACCGGGGAGCTGTTTTTT. This translates into CASSSTRTGELFF. Full variable domain (outside the CDR3, taken from reference TRBV5-6 and TRBJ2-2): DAGVTQSPTHLIKTRGQQVTLRCSPKSGHDTVSWYQQALGQGPQFIFQYYEEEERQRGNFPDRFSGHQFPNYSSELNVNALLLGDSALYLCASSSTRTGELFFGEGSRLTVL.

This chain connects TRBV6-5 to TRBJ1-3; the D is unclear. Germline V gene data show CDR1 as MNHEY and CDR2 as SVGAGI. The V gene lost 0 bases and the J gene lost 0 bases, with 9 bases spanning the gap. The CDR3 totals 16 residues. This CDR3 reads CASSYSIASSGNTIYF. The CDR3 DNA sequence: TGTGCCAGCAGTTACTCGATAGCAAGCTCTGGAAACACCATATATTTT.

The genes are TRBV27 and TRBJ2-7; D perhaps matches TRBD2 (6 bases). The germline gives CDR1 MNHEY, CDR2 SMNVEV (reference sequence). The CDR3 runs 12 residues. V was trimmed by 4 bases and J by 9 bases, leaving 13 bases between them. The CDR3 region has the DNA TGTGCCAGCAGTTATTACGGAGGGTGGCAGTACTTC. It specifies CASSYYGGWQYF.

CDR3 region: CSVENHVGSYTF. Here the CDR3 DNA reads TGCAGCGTTGAAAACCATGTCGGGAGCTACACCTTC. The gene calls are TRBV29-1 and TRBJ1-2; D gene ambiguous. Per the germline V gene, CDR1 is SQVTM and CDR2 is ANQGSEA. This CDR3 is 12 amino acids long. Trimming took 2 bases from V and 9 from J, leaving 13 bases between them.

The genes are TRBV7-8 and TRBJ1-2, with 8 bases lining up with TRBD1. With 4 bases clipped from V and 7 bases from J, the junction kept 5 bases outside the gene matches. CDR3 length: 13 amino acids. Germline V gives CDR1 SGHVS, CDR2 FQNEAQ. Here the CDR3 reads CASSWGQAGGYTF. CDR3 DNA: TGTGCCAGCAGCTGGGGACAGGCTGGTGGCTACACCTTC.

The J gene is TRBJ2-3, the V gene TRBV27, with TRBD2 matching 8 bases. V lost 7 bases and J lost 5; bases outside the gene matches: 17. Germline CDR1 and CDR2: MNHEY and SMNVEV (reference sequence). The CDR3 has 17 amino acids. The CDR3 sequence is CASITNRAGGWGDTQYF. Here the CDR3 DNA reads TGTGCCAGCATCACCAATAGGGCGGGGGGCTGGGGAGATACGCAGTATTTT.

The chain couples TRBV7-6 to TRBJ1-1, with 7 bases aligning to TRBD1. The CDR3 is 13 residues long. Trimming took 5 bases from V and 5 from J; bases not matched to a gene: 5. CDR1 SGHVS and CDR2 FNYEAQ come from the germline V gene. The CDR3 region is CASSPTGWTEAFF. For the CDR3, the DNA is TGTGCCAGCAGCCCGACAGGGTGGACTGAAGCTTTCTTT. Filled out from reference TRBV7-6 and TRBJ1-1, the complete variable domain reads GAGVSQSPRYKVTKRGQDVALRCDPISGHVSLYWYRQALGQGPEFLTYFNYEAQQDKSGLPNDRFSAERPEGSISTLTIQRTEQRDSAMYRCASSPTGWTEAFFGQGTRLTVV.

The genes are TRBV25-1 and TRBJ1-1; the D gene is possibly TRBD1 (6 bases). Per the germline V gene, CDR1 is MGHDK and CDR2 is SYGVNS. Deletions cut 1 base from V and 4 bases from J, with 13 bases between. The CDR3 runs 15 residues. The CDR3 nucleotides are TGTGCCAGCAGTGAATGGTTGGGGGGCCCCACTGAAGCTTTCTTT. Encoded protein: CASSEWLGGPTEAFF.

The chain joins TRBV5-1 to TRBJ1-1; D gene ambiguous. This CDR3 spans 14 amino acids. Germline CDR1 SGHRS, CDR2 YFSETQ. Trimming shortened V by 4 bases and J by 3 bases, and 13 bases separated the two germline ends. CDR3 coding DNA: TGCGCCAGCAGCGTAGCTACGGAGGACACTGAAGCTTTCTTT. The encoded protein is CASSVATEDTEAFF.

V is TRBV21-1 and J is TRBJ2-5; the table's TRBD1 call for D was not verified on the DNA. TRBV21-1 is a documented pseudogene. CDR3 length equals 16 residues. The CDR3, as DNA: TGTGCCAGCAGCAAAGGACAGGGGTATCAGCAAGAGACCCAGTACTTC. It codes for CASSKGQGYQQETQYF.

The V and J genes are TRBV18 and TRBJ1-5; the D gene is possibly TRBD1 (5 bases). Trimming took off 2 bases at V and 0 bases at J, with 11 bases between the two ends. The CDR3 covers 16 residues. Germline-derived CDR1 and CDR2 are KGHSH and LQKENI. The CDR3 spells CASSPSAGHSNQPQHF. The CDR3 DNA follows: TGTGCCAGCTCACCATCTGCGGGGCATAGCAATCAGCCCCAGCATTTT.

V and J are TRBV11-2 and TRBJ2-1; TRBD2 matches 10 bases. This CDR3 is built from 14 residues. Germline CDR1 is SGHAT and CDR2 is FQNNGV. V lost 5 bases and J lost 5; bases outside the gene matches: 3. The CDR3 coding sequence is TGTGCCAGCAGCCAAGGACTAGCGGACAATGAGCAGTTCTTC. Translated, it gives CASSQGLADNEQFF.

The chain recombines TRBV7-9 with TRBJ2-5, with TRBD1 identical over 7 bases. This CDR3 contains 15 residues. The germline V gene has CDR1 SEHNR and CDR2 FQNEAQ (reference sequence). V trimming: 0 bases; J trimming: 0 bases; junction bases outside the gene matches: 1. The DNA for the CDR3 is TGTGCCAGCAGCTTAGCGACAGGGTACCAAGAGACCCAGTACTTC. Translation gives CASSLATGYQETQYF.

The V call is TRBV2, the J call TRBJ2-3, with a tentative D call TRBD1 (6 bases). Germline CDR1 and CDR2: SNHLY and FYNNEI. Trimming shortened V by 7 bases and J by 5 bases, and 10 bases separated the two germline ends. This CDR3 comprises 12 residues. The CDR3 loop reads CASTVGGDTQYF. The CDR3 DNA is TGTGCCAGCACGGTAGGGGGAGATACGCAGTATTTT.

There are a few counts of this clone. CDR3 amino acids: CASSQASSVARGQFF. CDR3 DNA sequence: TGCGCCAGCAGCCAAGCCTCCAGCGTTGCTAGGGGTCAGTTCTTC. The chain combines TRBV4-3 with TRBJ2-1; tentative D call: TRBD1 (5 bases). Trimming pared 1 base from V and 13 bases from J, leaving 20 bases between. The length of the CDR3 is 15 residues. Germline CDR1 LGHNA, CDR2 YSLEER.